A single sample gave rise to the 15 T cell receptor beta chains below, sequenced in a study of a mutant IDH1 vaccine in newly diagnosed glioma. The sample's time point: baseline, week 1 (first vaccination visit). Regarding treatment: pre-vaccination baseline after standard-of-care therapy. The assay was immunoSEQ multiplex PCR, and TCRdb's table has in-frame clones only and misses some. This sample carries about 27,000 clones, 90% to 95% of them seen once, and the ten largest clones take about 1.2%. The sequences come from PBMCs, collected from a glioma patient treated with radiotherapy, temozolomide or both. These TCRs come from a man aged 35 to 55 with glioma.

The V gene is TRBV2, the J gene TRBJ1-4; 10 nucleotides match TRBD1. The CDR3 sequence is 14 residues long. V lost 8 bases to trimming and J lost 8 bases; unmatched junction nucleotides: 8. From germline, CDR1 is SNHLY and CDR2 FYNNEI. CDR3 DNA sequence: TGTGCCAGCGTTGGACAGGGGGGCTCGGAAAAACTGTTTTTT. Its translation: CASVGQGGSEKLFF.

The chain employs TRBV6-1 and TRBJ2-7; 11 nucleotides line up with TRBD1. This CDR3 comprises 15 residues. V lost 6 bases and J lost 0; bases outside the gene matches: 4. CDR1 is MNHNS, CDR2 SASEGT, per germline. In nucleotides, the CDR3 is TGTGCCAGCAGCCGGGGGACAGGGGGCTCCTACGAGCAGTACTTC. It translates to CASSRGTGGSYEQYF.

The J gene is TRBJ2-2, the V gene TRBV5-6; weak D call: TRBD2 (6 bases). Trimming took off 7 bases at V and 6 bases at J, with 19 bases between the two ends. CDR3 length equals 15 residues. The germline V gene encodes CDR1 SGHDT and CDR2 YYEEEE. CDR3 protein: CASYFRREVAGELFF. For the CDR3, the DNA is TGTGCCAGCTATTTCCGGCGGGAAGTGGCCGGGGAGCTGTTTTTT.

V is TRBV29-1 and J is TRBJ1-1, with 8 bases fitting TRBD1. CDR1 and CDR2 from the germline V gene are SQVTM and ANQGSEA. V lost 0 bases, J lost 1 base, and 10 bases stayed unmatched. CDR3 length: 17 residues. Here the CDR3 DNA reads TGCAGCGTTGAAGATACCGGTAAGGGGACAGGGAACACTGAAGCTTTCTTT. This translates into CSVEDTGKGTGNTEAFF.

The chain couples TRBV9 to TRBJ1-3; D is unresolved. The germline CDR1 and CDR2 sequences are SGDLS and YYNGEE. V was shortened by 0 bases and J by 4 bases, with 14 bases between the two germline ends. The CDR3 covers 16 residues. This CDR3 reads CASSVALAGTGNTIYF. CDR3 sequence (DNA): TGTGCCAGCAGCGTAGCCCTGGCGGGTACAGGAAACACCATATATTTT.

The V and J genes are TRBV4-1 and TRBJ1-2; possibly TRBD1 for D (5 bases). The CDR3 sequence is 14 residues long. V was trimmed by 0 bases and J by 5 bases, leaving 10 bases between them. The germline CDR1 and CDR2 sequences are MGHRA and YSYEKL. CDR3 residues: CASSQETAYYGYTF. The CDR3 nucleotides read TGCGCCAGCAGCCAAGAGACAGCCTATTATGGCTACACCTTC.

V usage is TRBV7-9 and J usage is TRBJ1-2; possibly TRBD1 for D (6 bases). Trimming shortened V by 1 base and J by 2 bases, and 17 bases separated the two germline ends. CDR1 is SEHNR and CDR2 is FQNEAQ in the germline V gene (reference sequence). This CDR3 has 17 residues. The CDR3 nucleotides are TGTGCCAGCAGCTTAGGGTCAGGGGTCCCCCCCAACTATGGCTACACCTTC. Translation gives CASSLGSGVPPNYGYTF. The full variable domain, with the rest looked up from reference TRBV7-9 and TRBJ1-2, is DTGVSQNPRHKITKRGQNVTFRCDPISEHNRLYWYRQTLGQGPEFLTYFQNEAQLEKSRLLSDRFSAERPKGSFSTLEIQRTEQGDSAMYLCASSLGSGVPPNYGYTFGSGTRLTVV.

CDR3 region: CASSQDRGDSPLHF. The CDR3 region has the DNA TGCGCCAGCAGCCAGGACAGGGGTGATTCACCCCTCCACTTT. This chain connects TRBV4-3 to TRBJ1-6; 9 nucleotides match TRBD1. CDR1 is LGHNA and CDR2 is YSLEER in the germline V gene. V was clipped by 3 bases and J by 8 bases; unmatched bases: 2. This CDR3 is 14 amino acids long.

This sequence joins TRBV7-8 and TRBJ2-4; D uncertain. Germline lookup yields CDR1 SGHVS and CDR2 FQNEAQ. V was cut by 2 bases and J by 0 bases, with 5 bases left in between. The CDR3 loop spans 14 amino acids. The CDR3 sequence: CASSLTVAKNIQYF. The CDR3 nucleotides read TGTGCCAGCAGCTTAACGGTAGCCAAAAACATTCAGTACTTC. The variable domain in full, with the rest retrieved from reference TRBV7-8 and TRBJ2-4, is GAGVSQSPRYKVAKRGQDVALRCDPISGHVSLFWYQQALGQGPEFLTYFQNEAQLDKSGLPSDRFFAERPEGSVSTLKIQRTQQEDSAVYLCASSLTVAKNIQYFGAGTRLSVL.

The rearrangement uses TRBV9 and TRBJ2-7, with 7 positions matching TRBD2. J gave up 5 bases and V 7 bases, and 12 bases lay outside the gene matches. Germline CDR1 is SGDLS and CDR2 is YYNGEE. This CDR3 has 14 residues. The CDR3 is CASSPGGRSNEQYF. Written as DNA, the CDR3 is TGTGCCAGCTCCCCCGGGGGGAGAAGCAACGAGCAGTACTTC. The full variable domain, with the rest looked up from reference TRBV9 and TRBJ2-7, is DSGVTQTPKHLITATGQRVTLRCSPRSGDLSVYWYQQSLDQGLQFLIQYYNGEERAKGNILERFSAQQFPDLHSELNLSSLELGDSALYFCASSPGGRSNEQYFGPGTRLTVT.

This clone turned up a few times. V is TRBV11-3 and J is TRBJ1-2; TRBD1 matches at 8 bases. CDR1 is SGHNT, CDR2 YENEEA, per germline. The CDR3 totals 15 residues. After removal of 5 bases from V and 0 bases from J, the junction contained 5 bases not matched to a gene. The CDR3 loop is CASSPMTGANYGYTF. The CDR3, as DNA: TGTGCCAGCAGCCCAATGACAGGGGCTAACTATGGCTACACCTTC.

The chain couples TRBV20-1 to TRBJ1-5; unclear D gene. The CDR3 covers 11 residues. Trimming removed 6 bases from V and 5 bases from J, with 8 bases in between. Germline CDR1 DFQATT, CDR2 SNEGSKA (reference sequence). The CDR3 loop reads CSAGMDQPQHF. The CDR3 nucleotides are TGCAGTGCCGGCATGGATCAGCCCCAGCATTTT.

This chain uses TRBV5-1 with TRBJ2-7, with D uncertain. The CDR3 has 14 amino acids. V shed 0 bases and J shed 3 bases, with 10 bases lying between them. Germline V gene lookup returns CDR1 SGHRS and CDR2 YFSETQ. CDR3 sequence: CASSLDEVGYEQYF. The CDR3 DNA is TGCGCCAGCAGCTTGGATGAGGTAGGCTACGAGCAGTACTTC.

This chain joins TRBV27 and TRBJ2-2; D remains ambiguous. Germline-derived CDR1 and CDR2 are MNHEY and SMNVEV (reference sequence). The CDR3 is 14 amino acids. The ends were cut back, 6 bases at V and 5 bases at J, with 13 bases in the middle. The CDR3 protein is CASRPFTETGELFF. The CDR3 nucleotides are TGTGCCAGCAGGCCTTTTACGGAGACCGGGGAGCTGTTTTTT.

The chain employs TRBV10-3 and TRBJ2-2; the D gene is possibly TRBD2 (6 bases). Deletions cut 0 bases from V and 0 bases from J, with 20 bases between. Germline V CDR1 and CDR2: ENHRY, SYGVKD. The CDR3 contains 20 residues. CDR3: CAISESLGRGHDANTGELFF. The CDR3 DNA reads as TGTGCCATCAGTGAGTCCCTAGGGCGGGGCCACGACGCGAACACCGGGGAGCTGTTTTTT.